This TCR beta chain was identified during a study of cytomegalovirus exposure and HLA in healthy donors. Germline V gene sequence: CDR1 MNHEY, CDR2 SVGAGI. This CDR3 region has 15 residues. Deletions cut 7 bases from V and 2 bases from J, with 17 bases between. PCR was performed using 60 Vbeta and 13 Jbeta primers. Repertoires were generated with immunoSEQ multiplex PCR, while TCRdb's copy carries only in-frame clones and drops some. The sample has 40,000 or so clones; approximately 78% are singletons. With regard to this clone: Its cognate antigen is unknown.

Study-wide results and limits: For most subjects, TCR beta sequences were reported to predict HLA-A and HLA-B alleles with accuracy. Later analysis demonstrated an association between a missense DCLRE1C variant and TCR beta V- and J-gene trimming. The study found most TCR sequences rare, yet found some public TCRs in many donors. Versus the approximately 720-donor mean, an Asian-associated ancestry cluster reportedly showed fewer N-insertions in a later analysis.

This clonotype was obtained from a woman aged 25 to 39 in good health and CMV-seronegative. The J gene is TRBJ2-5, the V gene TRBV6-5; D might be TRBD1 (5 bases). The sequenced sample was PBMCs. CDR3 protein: CASTINRGFQETQYF. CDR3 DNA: TGTGCCAGCACCATAAATAGGGGATTTCAAGAGACCCAGTACTTC.